Below are 25 T cell receptor beta chains sequenced from a single sample in a study of cytomegalovirus exposure and HLA in healthy donors. The PCR made use of 60 Vbeta and 13 Jbeta primers. Generated by immunoSEQ multiplex PCR, the TCRdb table keeps only in-frame clones and is missing some. The data hold over 60,000 clones, with 65% to 70% observed a single time. Sequenced material: PBMCs. Every receptor here comes from a male donor in good health and CMV-seropositive.

The V gene is TRBV30, the J gene TRBJ2-3, with 7 bases matching TRBD1. The CDR3 runs to 14 residues. Germline V lookup: CDR1 GTSNPN, CDR2 SVGIG (reference sequence). The ends lost 0 bases at V and 6 bases at J; junction bases unmatched: 6. In DNA, the CDR3 is TGTGCCTGGAGTGTACAAGGGGGCATGGATACGCAGTATTTT. It specifies CAWSVQGGMDTQYF.

V gene TRBV27 combines with J gene TRBJ1-5; 7 nucleotides align to TRBD1. Germline CDR1 reads MNHEY; CDR2 reads SMNVEV (reference sequence). This CDR3 spans 16 amino acids. Trimming removed 4 bases from V and 4 bases from J; junction bases left unmatched: 10. CDR3 loop: CASSYYTGEANQPQHF. The CDR3 region has the DNA TGTGCCAGCAGTTATTATACAGGGGAAGCAAATCAGCCCCAGCATTTT.

The chain has TRBV5-4 and TRBJ1-1; TRBD1 agrees at 7 bases. V was pared by 4 bases and J by 6 bases, with 9 bases of the junction left unmatched. There are 14 residues in the CDR3. Germline CDR1 reads SGHNT; CDR2 reads YYREEE (reference sequence). CDR3 region: CASSETTGAAEAFF. The CDR3 DNA follows: TGTGCCAGCAGCGAAACAACAGGGGCCGCTGAAGCTTTCTTT.

CDR3 region: CASRKWGLQETQYF. The CDR3 DNA reads as TGTGCCAGCAGGAAATGGGGGCTACAAGAGACCCAGTACTTC. The chain joins TRBV2 to TRBJ2-5, with a tentative D call TRBD1 (6 bases). The CDR3 loop spans 14 amino acids. V lost 6 bases and J 2 bases, leaving 13 bases between the germline ends. The germline CDR1 and CDR2 sequences are SNHLY and FYNNEI. The complete variable domain, with remaining parts taken from reference TRBV2 and TRBJ2-5, reads EPEVTQTPSHQVTQMGQEVILRCVPISNHLYFYWYRQILGQKVEFLVSFYNNEISEKSEIFDDQFSVERPDGSNFTLKIRSTKLEDSAMYFCASRKWGLQETQYFGPGTRLLVL.

The rearrangement uses TRBV9 and TRBJ1-2, with TRBD1 matching 10 bases. V was clipped by 6 bases and J by 4 bases; unmatched bases: 6. This CDR3 region has 14 residues. Looked up from germline, CDR1 is SGDLS and CDR2 is YYNGEE. CDR3 protein: CASIGGTGAYGYTF. CDR3 nucleotides: TGTGCCAGCATCGGCGGGACAGGGGCCTATGGCTACACCTTC.

The chain couples TRBV7-9 to TRBJ1-6; D possibly corresponds to TRBD1 (5 bases). This CDR3 has 17 residues. In germline, CDR1 is SEHNR, CDR2 FQNEAQ (reference sequence). V lost 6 bases and J 0 bases, leaving 15 bases between the germline ends. CDR3 DNA: TGTGCCAGCAGTAACTCGGGGACTAGCTCCTATAATTCACCCCTCCACTTT. This sequence encodes CASSNSGTSSYNSPLHF.

This CDR3 reads CSVRTGVVTEAFF. In DNA form, the CDR3 reads TGCAGCGTCCGGACAGGGGTTGTCACTGAAGCTTTCTTT. The V call is TRBV29-1, the J call TRBJ1-1, with 9 nucleotides matching TRBD1. The V gene end was trimmed by 6 bases and the J gene end by 4 bases; junction bases not matched to a gene: 6. Germline values: CDR1 SQVTM, CDR2 ANQGSEA. This CDR3 has 13 residues.

The chain has TRBV2 and TRBJ2-1, with 11 positions matching TRBD1. The germline CDR1 and CDR2 sequences are SNHLY and FYNNEI. The CDR3 runs 15 residues. Losses at the gene ends were 5 bases for V and 9 bases for J; bases not matched to a gene: 9. The CDR3 reads CASSPWTGGLGEQFF. CDR3 bases: TGTGCCAGCAGTCCCTGGACAGGGGGCTTAGGTGAGCAGTTCTTC. The whole variable domain, remainder taken from reference TRBV2 and TRBJ2-1, is EPEVTQTPSHQVTQMGQEVILRCVPISNHLYFYWYRQILGQKVEFLVSFYNNEISEKSEIFDDQFSVERPDGSNFTLKIRSTKLEDSAMYFCASSPWTGGLGEQFFGPGTRLTVL.

Concerning this clone: Other DNA sequences of this sample code for an identical CDR3. The chain employs TRBV5-1 and TRBJ1-2; D is ambiguous. The V end lost 4 bases, the J end lost 4 bases, and 8 bases lay between the germline ends. CDR3 length: 12 residues. CDR1 is SGHRS and CDR2 is YFSETQ in the germline V gene. The CDR3 loop reads CASSLDGYGYTF. The DNA of the CDR3 is TGCGCCAGCAGCCTAGACGGCTATGGCTACACCTTC. Filled out from reference TRBV5-1 and TRBJ1-2, the complete variable domain reads KAGVTQTPRYLIKTRGQQVTLSCSPISGHRSVSWYQQTPGQGLQFLFEYFSETQRNKGNFPGRFSGRQFSNSRSEMNVSTLELGDSALYLCASSLDGYGYTFGSGTRLTVV.

The J gene is TRBJ1-1, the V gene TRBV27, with D perhaps TRBD1 (5 bases). CDR3 length: 16 residues. Germline-derived CDR1 and CDR2 are MNHEY and SMNVEV (reference sequence). The V and J ends lost 7 bases and 0 bases respectively, with 18 bases between them. The CDR3 nucleotides are TGTGCCAGCAACCCCCGGTGGACAAACTTGAACACTGAAGCTTTCTTT. Translated, it gives CASNPRWTNLNTEAFF.

This rearrangement joins TRBV10-2 to TRBJ1-1; D uncertain. Trimming pared 0 bases from V and 5 bases from J, leaving 22 bases between. The CDR3 runs 18 residues. Germline CDR1 WSHSY, CDR2 SAAADI. The CDR3 loop reads CASSESQWAAGILTEAFF. The CDR3 DNA follows: TGCGCCAGCAGTGAGTCGCAATGGGCGGCGGGGATACTTACTGAAGCTTTCTTT.

There are a few counts of this clone. This chain uses TRBV7-6 with TRBJ1-4, with D unresolved. Trimming pared 1 base from V and 5 bases from J, leaving 11 bases between. This CDR3 is 15 amino acids long. Germline-derived CDR1 and CDR2 are SGHVS and FNYEAQ. This CDR3 is CASSLGNSYNEKLFF. The CDR3 bases are TGTGCCAGCAGCTTAGGGAACAGCTACAATGAAAAACTGTTTTTT.

This chain joins TRBV19 and TRBJ1-3; 8 bases are a match to TRBD1. The CDR3 length is 15 residues. The ends lost 3 bases at V and 2 bases at J; junction bases unmatched: 3. CDR1 is LNHDA, CDR2 SQIVND, per germline (reference sequence). The CDR3 here is CASSISGGPGNTIYF. CDR3 coding DNA: TGTGCCAGTAGTATTTCAGGGGGCCCTGGAAACACCATATATTTT.

The CDR3 loop reads CASSVTPWTGGTGELFF. The CDR3 DNA sequence: TGTGCCAGCAGCGTGACCCCGTGGACGGGAGGTACCGGGGAGCTGTTTTTT. The chain uses TRBV9 and TRBJ2-2; the match to TRBD2 covers 7 bases. This CDR3 region has 17 residues. The junction had 12 bases not matched to a gene; V was cut back by 2 bases and J by 5 bases. Germline assignment: CDR1 SGDLS and CDR2 YYNGEE.

The CDR3 is CASSSHGNRLDTIYF. The CDR3, as DNA: TGCGCCAGCAGCAGCCACGGGAATCGGTTGGACACCATATATTTT. The V call is TRBV5-1, the J call TRBJ1-3; no firm D call. Germline V gene sequence: CDR1 SGHRS, CDR2 YFSETQ. Trimming removed 4 bases from V and 8 bases from J, with 19 bases in between. This CDR3 region has 15 residues.

This clone appeared a single time. The chain carries TRBV6-5 and TRBJ2-5; 7 nucleotides align to TRBD1. TRBJ2-7 matches the DNA end more closely, so the J call is doubtful. CDR1 and CDR2 from the germline V gene are MNHEY and SVGAGI. CDR3 length equals 16 residues. The CDR3 region is CASSLPRQGGPYEQYF. The CDR3 nucleotides are TGTGCCAGCAGTTTGCCCCGACAGGGTGGCCCCTACGAGCAGTACTTC.

The chain employs TRBV6-6 and TRBJ2-2, with TRBD2 as a possible D gene (7 bases). Germline-derived CDR1 and CDR2 are MNHNY and SVGAGI (reference sequence). This CDR3 is 16 amino acids long. Trimming removed 0 bases from V and 5 bases from J, with 13 bases in between. CDR3 region: CASSYSRGGWTGELFF. The CDR3 DNA reads TGTGCCAGCAGTTACTCGAGGGGGGGATGGACCGGGGAGCTGTTTTTT.

The J gene is TRBJ1-2, the V gene TRBV5-1; 8 positions agree with TRBD1. The J segment lost 3 bases and the V segment lost 1 base, leaving 5 bases of the junction unmatched. The CDR3 contains 15 residues. The V gene's germline CDR1 is SGHRS and CDR2 YFSETQ. The CDR3 nucleotides read TGCGCCAGCAGCTTGATGGCAGGGGGCGACTATGGCTACACCTTC. As protein: CASSLMAGGDYGYTF.

This clone showed up just once. The V call is TRBV18, the J call TRBJ2-2, with TRBD1 identical over 7 bases. Per germline, CDR1 KGHSH and CDR2 LQKENI. The CDR3 has 16 amino acids. With V trimmed by 3 bases and J by 0 bases, 4 bases remained unmatched. CDR3 sequence (DNA): TGTGCCAGCTCACCCAGACAGGGACCGAACACCGGGGAGCTGTTTTTT. It encodes CASSPRQGPNTGELFF. The full variable domain, its missing parts supplied by reference TRBV18 and TRBJ2-2, is NAGVMQNPRHLVRRRGQEARLRCSPMKGHSHVYWYRQLPEEGLKFMVYLQKENIIDESGMPKERFSAEFPKEGPSILRIQQVVRGDSAAYFCASSPRQGPNTGELFFGEGSRLTVL.

This clone was seen only a few times. The rearrangement links TRBV11-2 to TRBJ2-6; no clear D. CDR3 length: 17 amino acids. The germline V gene has CDR1 SGHAT and CDR2 FQNNGV. V was pared by 2 bases and J by 1 base, with 12 bases between. For the CDR3, the DNA is TGTGCCAGCAGCTTAATCGGCGTGAGGTCTGGGGCCAACGTCCTGACTTTC. Its protein product is CASSLIGVRSGANVLTF.

This chain links TRBV6-1 with TRBJ2-3; D not resolved. This CDR3 has 15 amino acids. CDR1 is MNHNS and CDR2 is SASEGT in the germline V gene. The V end lost 1 base, the J end lost 3 bases, and 11 bases lay between the germline ends. CDR3 in DNA: TGTGCCAGCAGTGAAGTAGCAGTAGTTACAGATACGCAGTATTTT. Encoded protein: CASSEVAVVTDTQYF.

This chain joins TRBV11-2 and TRBJ2-3; 8 bases line up with TRBD2. J lost 8 bases, V lost 5 bases, and 6 bases had no gene match. Germline assignment: CDR1 SGHAT and CDR2 FQNNGV. The CDR3 runs to 13 residues. CDR3 nucleotides: TGTGCCAGCAGCCGAAATCTAGCGGGTACGCAGTATTTT. Translating gives CASSRNLAGTQYF.

In this sample, this clone turned up once. The chain joins TRBV7-9 to TRBJ2-5, with 8 bases that match TRBD1. The CDR3 extends over 15 amino acids. Germline V gene data show CDR1 as SEHNR and CDR2 as FQNEAQ (reference sequence). The J segment lost 5 bases and the V segment lost 1 base, leaving 6 bases of the junction unmatched. The CDR3 region has the DNA TGTGCCAGCAGCTTAGGTTCAGGGGGCGTGGAGACCCAGTACTTC. It codes for CASSLGSGGVETQYF.

This clone was seen only a few times. The chain combines TRBV30 with TRBJ2-7, with 7 bases lining up with TRBD2. The CDR3 spans 13 residues. The germline CDR1 and CDR2 sequences are GTSNPN and SVGIG (reference sequence). Trimming took 0 bases from V and 5 from J; bases not matched to a gene: 4. DNA of the CDR3: TGTGCCTGGAGTGTATGGGGGGGGGACGAGCAGTACTTC. Its translation is CAWSVWGGDEQYF. Using reference TRBV30 and TRBJ2-7 for the parts outside the CDR3, the full variable domain is SQTIHQWPATLVQPVGSPLSLECTVEGTSNPNLYWYRQAAGRGLQLLFYSVGIGQISSEVPQNLSASRPQDRQFILSSKKLLLSDSGFYLCAWSVWGGDEQYFGPGTRLTVT.

The chain carries TRBV7-9 and TRBJ2-3; D is possibly TRBD2 (5 bases). V was cut by 1 base and J by 0 bases, with 11 bases left in between. The germline V gene has CDR1 SEHNR and CDR2 FQNEAQ (reference sequence). This CDR3 region has 16 residues. CDR3 residues: CASSLVASKSTDTQYF. The CDR3, as DNA: TGTGCCAGCAGCTTAGTAGCTAGCAAAAGCACAGATACGCAGTATTTT.